These T cell receptor beta chains were read from a single sample in a study of vaccination and CD4 T cells after COVID-19. TCRdb reprocessed the PCR reads with MiXCR, giving one entry per CDR3 protein. The table has some 2,000 distinct CDR3 sequences, around three fifths seen once; the top ten hold about 88%. For these receptors, no antigen is known. Sequenced: CD4+ T cells from blood, cultured in vitro. These receptors all stem from a human donor in good health. CDR3s include the opening cysteine and the closing phenylalanine or tryptophan. Each record gives: V gene, CDR3 protein.

>TRBV6-4
CASSVEVGNTEAFF
>TRBV19
CASRPVSSYNSPLHF
>TRBV11-2
CASSLARGDTGELFF
>TRBV2
CATRSSGPSDYGYTF
>TRBV5-4
CASSGDLQETQYF
>TRBV6-5
CASSYSRFGTEAFF
>TRBV19
CASSSGDANTGELFF
>TRBV7-2
CASSLSSLSYEQYF
>TRBV20-1
CSARVAWREETQYF
>TRBV27
CASSWGAASYGYTF
>TRBV6-1
CASSERGNSNTGELFF
>TRBV18
CASSPVRGQETQYF
>TRBV7-3
CASSQKWGVGELFF
>TRBV7-2
CASSLTGTANSPLHF
>TRBV15
CATAPRRGAQHF
>TRBV7-9
CASSLNWDRTGNTIYF
>TRBV20-1
CSARDASGDQETQYF
>TRBV7-3
CASSRRSAGELFF
>TRBV7-9
CASSSPIDRGSTNSPLHF
>TRBV7-9
CASTKVGTGHTGELFF
>TRBV7-3
CASSLRAGTDTQYF
>TRBV20-1
CSARVATILQGAKGGYTF
>TRBV20-1
CSAREEYENTIYF
>TRBV24-1
CATRGYGTGELFF
>TRBV7-8
CASSSRFQEYF
>TRBV28
CASSLRTGSNQPQHF
>TRBV19
CASSIGLRPGQGVSGTSNQPQHF
>TRBV19
CASSPRPSGVFSYNEQFF
>TRBV5-6
CASSFSGRATYEQYF
>TRBV6-5
CASSSSGADTQYF
>TRBV11-1
CASSPAGTDTEAFF
>TRBV6-1
CASRESYRVDYGYTF
>TRBV10-3
CATSRQVDYGYTF
>TRBV5-4
CASSLDGTEAFF
>TRBV20-1
CSARDASKATGPAPLHF
>TRBV7-2
CASSPSLGTINSPLHF
>TRBV20-1
CSVNRGYSYGYTF
>TRBV6-1
CASSQDGYSGNTIYF
>TRBV6-5
CASSYSNQGETQYF
>TRBV5-6
CASSLGLAGGTDTQYF
>TRBV7-3
CASSVAGVTDTQYF
>TRBV19
CASSIEGRGQPQHF
>TRBV4-1
CASRGTVAGDTQYF
>TRBV20-1
CSAEERGWGNIQYF
>TRBV2
CASSVAGADTGELFF
>TRBV10-1
CASVRGTPQETQYF
>TRBV20-1
CSASSLAGTTDTQYF
>TRBV7-3
CASSTTSGGKDEQFF
>TRBV6-5
CASSYSLSTEAFF
>TRBV20-1
CSAPSPARVTDTQYF
>TRBV20-1
CSAIPGQAGTEAFF
>TRBV20-1
CSARDLVKETQYF
>TRBV24-1
CATSAGRSGQAPLHF
>TRBV20-1
CSARDLPPPTDTQYF
>TRBV10-3
CATGQGGAEAFF
>TRBV29-1
CSGQGTATNYGYTF
>TRBV6-2/TRBV6-3
CASSYRANQPQHF
>TRBV20-1
CSALASGNIQYF
>TRBV7-8
CASSLGRGVAYGYTF
>TRBV6-1
CASRPILGQTTEAFF